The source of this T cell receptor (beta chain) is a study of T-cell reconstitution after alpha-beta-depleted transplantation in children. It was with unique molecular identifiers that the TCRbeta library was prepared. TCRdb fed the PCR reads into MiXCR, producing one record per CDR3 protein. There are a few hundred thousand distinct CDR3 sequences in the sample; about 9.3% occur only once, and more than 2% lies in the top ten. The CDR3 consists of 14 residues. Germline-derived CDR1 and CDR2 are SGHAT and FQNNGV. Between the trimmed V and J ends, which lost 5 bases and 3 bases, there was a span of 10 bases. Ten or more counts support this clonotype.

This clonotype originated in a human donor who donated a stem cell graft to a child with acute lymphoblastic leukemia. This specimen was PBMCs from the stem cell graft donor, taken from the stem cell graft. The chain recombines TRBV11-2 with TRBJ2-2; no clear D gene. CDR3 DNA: TGTGCCAGCAGCCAGATAGAGGACACCGGGGAGCTGTTTTTT. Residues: CASSQIEDTGELFF. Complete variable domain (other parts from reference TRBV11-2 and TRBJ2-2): EAGVAQSPRYKIIEKRQSVAFWCNPISGHATLYWYQQILGQGPKLLIQFQNNGVVDDSQLPKDRFSAERLKGVDSTLKIQPAKLEDSAVYLCASSQIEDTGELFFGEGSRLTVL.